Listed below are T cell receptor beta chains from one sample, sequenced in a study of cytomegalovirus exposure and HLA in healthy donors. Some clones are missing from TCRdb's copy, which holds only in-frame ones; the method was immunoSEQ multiplex PCR. The table has about 180,000 clones, roughly 80% seen once. Sequences were obtained from PBMCs. Receptor source: a man in his forties in good health and CMV-seronegative. The CDR3 runs from the conserved cysteine through the conserved F or W. The D gene is left open where the match is weak. Not all rows give a size; the values are once, few, many and, for expanded clones, a class.

D gene: TRBD1; J gene: TRBJ1-5; V gene: TRBV5-6; clone size: once; CDR3 protein: CASSRRDRENQPQHF; CDR3 DNA: TGTGCCAGCAGCCGTAGGGACAGGGAAAATCAGCCCCAGCATTTT
D gene: NA; J gene: TRBJ1-3; V gene: TRBV7-9; clone size: NA; CDR3 protein: CASSLDRGSGNTIYF; CDR3 DNA: TGTGCCAGCAGCTTAGACCGGGGCTCTGGAAACACCATATATTTT
D gene: TRBD1; J gene: TRBJ1-1; V gene: TRBV7-8; clone size: once; CDR3 protein: CASSTDRVVTEAFF; CDR3 DNA: TGTGCCAGCAGCACGGACAGGGTGGTCACTGAAGCTTTCTTT
D gene: NA; J gene: TRBJ2-1; V gene: TRBV21-1; clone size: NA; CDR3 protein: CASSKGGTQYNEQFF; CDR3 DNA: TGTGCCAGCAGCAAAGGCGGGACCCAATACAATGAGCAGTTCTTC
D gene: TRBD2; J gene: TRBJ2-2; V gene: TRBV5-4; clone size: NA; CDR3 protein: CASSPGLAPGELFF; CDR3 DNA: TGTGCCAGCAGCCCGGGACTAGCTCCCGGGGAGCTGTTTTTT
D gene: NA; J gene: TRBJ1-4; V gene: TRBV7-9; clone size: NA; CDR3 protein: CASSSQGVDEKLFF; CDR3 DNA: TGTGCCAGCAGCTCCCAGGGCGTGGATGAAAAACTGTTTTTT
D gene: TRBD2; J gene: TRBJ2-7; V gene: TRBV28; clone size: NA; CDR3 protein: CASRGPSGSRGEQYF; CDR3 DNA: TGTGCCAGCAGGGGCCCTAGCGGGAGTCGCGGCGAGCAGTACTTC
D gene: NA; J gene: TRBJ1-1; V gene: TRBV2; clone size: NA; CDR3 protein: CASRPDSMNTEAFF; CDR3 DNA: TGTGCCAGCAGGCCCGACAGTATGAACACTGAAGCTTTCTTT
D gene: NA; J gene: TRBJ2-1; V gene: TRBV7-2; clone size: NA; CDR3 protein: CASSLRSGGGVWEQFF; CDR3 DNA: TGTGCCAGCAGCCTCCGATCCGGAGGGGGGGTATGGGAGCAGTTCTTC
D gene: TRBD1; J gene: TRBJ1-4; V gene: TRBV5-6; clone size: NA; CDR3 protein: CASSFGSQGAANEKLFF; CDR3 DNA: TGTGCCAGCAGCTTCGGCTCGCAGGGGGCGGCTAATGAAAAACTGTTTTTT
D gene: NA; J gene: TRBJ2-1; V gene: TRBV18; clone size: NA; CDR3 protein: CASSLQASYNEQFF; CDR3 DNA: TGTGCCAGCTCACTACAGGCCTCCTACAATGAGCAGTTCTTC
D gene: NA; J gene: TRBJ1-6; V gene: TRBV5-1; clone size: NA; CDR3 protein: CASSPEPVNNSPLHF; CDR3 DNA: TGCGCCAGCAGCCCGGAGCCCGTGAATAATTCACCCCTCCACTTT
D gene: TRBD2; J gene: TRBJ2-3; V gene: TRBV19; clone size: NA; CDR3 protein: CASSLGLAGPTDTQYF; CDR3 DNA: TGTGCCAGTAGTCTTGGACTAGCGGGACCCACAGATACGCAGTATTTT
D gene: TRBD1; J gene: TRBJ1-2; V gene: TRBV11-2; clone size: NA; CDR3 protein: CASSLGQGVGYTF; CDR3 DNA: TGTGCCAGCAGCTTGGGGCAGGGGGTGGGCTACACCTTC
D gene: NA; J gene: TRBJ2-5; V gene: TRBV28; clone size: NA; CDR3 protein: CASSIPRGIQETQYF; CDR3 DNA: TGTGCCAGCAGTATCCCGAGGGGGATCCAAGAGACCCAGTACTTC
D gene: NA; J gene: TRBJ1-5; V gene: TRBV18; clone size: NA; CDR3 protein: CASSPGASNQPQHF; CDR3 DNA: TGTGCCAGCTCGCCAGGGGCTAGCAATCAGCCCCAGCATTTT
D gene: TRBD2; J gene: TRBJ2-2; V gene: TRBV14; clone size: once; CDR3 protein: CASSQAGAGYTGELFF; CDR3 DNA: TGTGCCAGCAGCCAAGCAGGAGCGGGGTACACCGGGGAGCTGTTTTTT
D gene: NA; J gene: TRBJ2-1; V gene: TRBV11-1; clone size: NA; CDR3 protein: CASSLVRASSYNEQFF; CDR3 DNA: TGTGCCAGCAGCTTAGTCCGTGCTAGCTCCTACAATGAGCAGTTCTTC
D gene: NA; J gene: TRBJ2-3; V gene: TRBV18; clone size: NA; CDR3 protein: CASSSGLLTDTQYF; CDR3 DNA: TGTGCCAGCTCATCAGGCCTTCTTACAGATACGCAGTATTTT
D gene: TRBD2; J gene: TRBJ2-3; V gene: TRBV5-4; clone size: NA; CDR3 protein: CASSLPIGTSGSSDTQYF; CDR3 DNA: TGTGCCAGCAGCTTGCCGATCGGTACTAGCGGGAGTTCTGATACGCAGTATTTT
D gene: NA; J gene: TRBJ2-4; V gene: TRBV4-1; clone size: few; CDR3 protein: CASSQDPPSSGENIQYF; CDR3 DNA: TGCGCCAGCAGCCAAGATCCCCCCTCGAGCGGAGAAAACATTCAGTACTTC
D gene: TRBD1; J gene: TRBJ2-7; V gene: TRBV15; clone size: NA; CDR3 protein: CATSPGQGVYEQYF; CDR3 DNA: TGTGCCACCAGCCCCGGACAGGGCGTCTACGAGCAGTACTTC
D gene: NA; J gene: TRBJ1-5; V gene: TRBV19; clone size: few; CDR3 protein: CASSMTVYSNQPQHF; CDR3 DNA: TGTGCCAGTAGTATGACAGTCTATAGCAATCAGCCCCAGCATTTT
D gene: NA; J gene: TRBJ2-2; V gene: TRBV18; clone size: NA; CDR3 protein: CASSGSGSLNTGELFF; CDR3 DNA: TGTGCCAGCTCAGGAAGCGGTAGCCTAAACACCGGGGAGCTGTTTTTT
D gene: NA; J gene: TRBJ2-2; V gene: TRBV7-2; clone size: NA; CDR3 protein: CASSPTGRPRRGGELFF; CDR3 DNA: TGTGCCAGCAGCCCCACCGGGCGTCCCCGCAGGGGCGGGGAGCTGTTTTTT
D gene: NA; J gene: TRBJ2-3; V gene: TRBV2; clone size: NA; CDR3 protein: CASSSLVPTDTQYF; CDR3 DNA: TGTGCCAGCAGTTCTCTAGTACCCACAGATACGCAGTATTTT
D gene: NA; J gene: TRBJ2-7; V gene: TRBV5-4; clone size: once; CDR3 protein: CASSLGMQYEQYF; CDR3 DNA: TGTGCCAGCAGCTTGGGAATGCAGTACGAGCAGTACTTC
D gene: TRBD2; J gene: TRBJ2-7; V gene: TRBV9; clone size: few; CDR3 protein: CASSVGRTSGEQYF; CDR3 DNA: TGTGCCAGCAGCGTAGGTAGGACTAGCGGAGAGCAGTACTTC
D gene: TRBD1; J gene: TRBJ1-2; V gene: TRBV11-2; clone size: NA; CDR3 protein: CASSWDRAVSNYGYTF; CDR3 DNA: TGTGCCAGCAGCTGGGACAGGGCGGTTTCTAACTATGGCTACACCTTC
D gene: TRBD1; J gene: TRBJ1-1; V gene: TRBV7-3; clone size: once; CDR3 protein: CASSAGGPNTEAFF; CDR3 DNA: TGTGCCAGCAGCGCAGGGGGCCCTAACACTGAAGCTTTCTTT
D gene: NA; J gene: TRBJ2-7; V gene: TRBV23-1; clone size: NA; CDR3 protein: CASSHPSPGTREQYF; CDR3 DNA: TGCGCCAGCAGTCACCCCTCTCCGGGAACTCGCGAGCAGTACTTC
D gene: TRBD1; J gene: TRBJ1-1; V gene: TRBV18; clone size: NA; CDR3 protein: CASSPEQGSAGGAFF; CDR3 DNA: TGTGCCAGCTCACCAGAACAGGGGTCCGCAGGGGGAGCTTTCTTT